A single sample is the source of the 20 T cell receptor beta chains below, sequenced in a study of T cell clonality in common variable immunodeficiency. This table comes from immunoSEQ multiplex PCR, and its TCRdb copy is limited to in-frame clones, with some not included. This sample includes more than 35,000 clones with no singletons; its ten biggest clones take up 0.75% to 1%. The sample consisted of peripheral blood mononuclear cells. These TCRs come from a person aged 18 to 75 in good health.

This clone showed up many times. The read is 3 residues too short to cover the CDR3 end, so that end is filled in from the germline J gene. The V gene is TRBV20-1, the J gene TRBJ2-7; D is undetermined. Germline V CDR1 and CDR2: DFQATT, SNEGSKA (reference sequence). CDR3 length: 11 amino acids. V lost 3 bases and J lost 3, with 6 bases in between. This chain's CDR3 is CSASQGYEQYF. The sequenced CDR3 bases are TGCAGTGCTAGTCAAGGCTACGAG.

This clone was counted at least ten times. The CDR3 end falls 3 residues outside the read, so it is completed with the germline J gene. The chain links TRBV20-1 to TRBJ2-1, with TRBD2 identical over 8 bases. J was trimmed by 6 bases and V by 6 bases; bases with no gene match: 16. Germline V gene data show CDR1 as DFQATT and CDR2 as SNEGSKA (reference sequence). The CDR3 runs to 16 residues. The part of the CDR3 DNA that was read is TGCAGTGCCCTGAGGGGGAACCAGCGGGGGCCCAATGAG. Translation: CSALRGNQRGPNE. The entire CDR3 sequence reads CSALRGNQRGPNEQFF.

This clone was observed at least ten times. CDR3 protein: CASSLKNYPGGSGNEQFF. The DNA read from the CDR3 is TGTGCCAGCAGCCTCAAAAATTATCCAGGGGGCTCGGGGAATGAG. The chain has TRBV3-1 (or the pseudogene TRBV3-2) and TRBJ2-1; 8 positions match TRBD1. The read terminates 3 residues before the CDR3 end, so the remaining end is supplied by the germline J gene. This CDR3 has 18 amino acids. The trim removed 4 bases at V and 7 bases at J, leaving 18 bases unmatched. Germline CDR1 reads LGHDT; CDR2 reads YNNKEL (reference sequence).

This clone was seen many times. From the germline J gene comes the end of the CDR3, since the read stops 3 residues before it. The chain uses TRBV30 and TRBJ2-4; tentatively, D is TRBD2 (6 bases). Germline CDR1 reads GTSNPN; CDR2 reads SVGIG (reference sequence). This CDR3 region has 13 residues. The CDR3 sequence: CAWSVQERAHQYF. CDR3 DNA (partial): TGTGCCTGGAGTGTACAGGAGCGGGCTCAT.

In its sample, this clone was seen many times. The read ends 3 residues before the CDR3 terminus; that terminus is restored from the germline J gene. The chain combines TRBV18 with TRBJ1-4; 8 positions agree with TRBD1. This CDR3 is built from 16 residues. V trimming: 2 bases; J trimming: 8 bases; junction bases outside the gene matches: 10. From germline, CDR1 is KGHSH and CDR2 LQKENI. The CDR3 DNA, read in part, is TGTGCCAGCTCACCAAGTTCGACAGGGGAGAAGGAAAAA. It encodes CASSPSSTGEKEK. The whole CDR3 is CASSPSSTGEKEKLFF.

This clone was detected ten times or more. Read data end 3 residues before the CDR3 end; the end is taken from the germline J gene. The chain combines TRBV5-6 with TRBJ2-7; 10 nucleotides agree with TRBD1. The V gene end was trimmed by 2 bases and the J gene end by 2 bases; junction bases not matched to a gene: 1. The CDR3 consists of 14 residues. Germline V gene lookup returns CDR1 SGHDT and CDR2 YYEEEE. CDR3 protein: CASSFGTGAYEQYF. The CDR3 bases that were read are TGTGCCAGCAGCTTCGGGACAGGGGCCTACGAG.

This clone was seen many times. The observed sequence ends 3 residues before the CDR3 terminus, with the missing tail filled in from the germline J gene. This chain links TRBV7-2 with TRBJ2-2; perhaps TRBD2 as D (6 bases). The CDR3 is made up of 14 amino acids. With 4 bases removed from V and 6 bases from J, the gap between germline ends came to 12 bases. The germline CDR1 and CDR2 sequences are SGHTA and FQGNSA. The CDR3 loop reads CASSSSWGAGELFF. The sequenced CDR3 bases are TGTGCCAGCAGCTCCTCTTGGGGGGCCGGGGAG.

This clone has only a few counts. Relative to the germline gene, one junction end is altered; a read error may explain this. The CDR3 extends 3 residues past the end of the read, so its final part is completed from the germline J gene. This sequence joins TRBV7-9 and TRBJ1-1; D not certain. The CDR3 contains 13 residues. CDR1 and CDR2 from the germline V gene are SEHNR and FQNEAQ (reference sequence). The DNA read from the CDR3 is TGTTCCAGCAGCTTAAAACAGAACACTGAA. Amino acid sequence: CSSSLKQNTE. The entire CDR3 reads CSSSLKQNTEAFF.

This clone appeared many times. With the read ending 3 residues before the CDR3 end, the germline J gene is used to fill in that end. The V and J genes are TRBV20-1 and TRBJ2-1; no firm D call. Germline loops: CDR1 DFQATT, CDR2 SNEGSKA (reference sequence). V was shortened by 7 bases and J by 0 bases, with 13 bases between the two germline ends. The CDR3 length is 14 residues. CDR3 bases read: TGCAGTGTGAAGGGTTGGAGCTCCTACAATGAG. Amino acid sequence: CSVKGWSSYNE. The full CDR3 sequence reads CSVKGWSSYNEQFF.

There are many counts of this clone. CDR3 bases read: TGTGCCAGCAGCCGAGGGACTAGCGGGAGGAGCGAGACC. This codes for CASSRGTSGRSET. From start to end, the CDR3 is CASSRGTSGRSETQYF. V usage is TRBV3-1 (or the pseudogene TRBV3-2) and J usage is TRBJ2-5; 15 bases are a match to TRBD2. From the germline J gene comes the end of the CDR3, since the read stops 3 residues before it. The CDR3 is 16 amino acids. J lost 5 bases, V lost 4 bases, and 5 bases had no gene match. Per germline, CDR1 LGHDT and CDR2 YNNKEL (reference sequence).

This clone was detected many times. With the read ending 3 residues before the CDR3 end, the germline J gene is used to fill in that end. V usage is TRBV10-2 and J usage is TRBJ2-7, with 9 bases matching TRBD2. J lost 2 bases, V lost 2 bases, and 16 bases had no gene match. The V gene's germline CDR1 is WSHSY and CDR2 SAAADI. This CDR3 has 19 residues. CDR3 sequence reads: CASSEPSLGAGGRTYEQYF. The CDR3 DNA, read in part, is TGCGCCAGCAGTGAGCCCTCTCTTGGAGCGGGGGGACGAACCTACGAG.

This clone was seen repeatedly, ten times or more. The read terminates 3 residues ahead of where the CDR3 ends, so the germline J gene completes it. The rearrangement links TRBV28 to TRBJ1-5; 8 nucleotides agree with TRBD1. This CDR3 has 14 amino acids. Per germline, CDR1 MDHEN and CDR2 SYDVKM. V dropped 5 bases and J dropped 6; count of bases not matched to a gene: 6. The covered CDR3 bases are TGTGCCAGCAGTCTCCGGACAGGGACTCAGCCC. Amino acid sequence: CASSLRTGTQP. The CDR3 as a whole reads CASSLRTGTQPQHF.

Turning to this clone: The DNA ends 3 residues before the CDR3 does, and the rest of the CDR3 is filled in from the germline J gene. The chain combines TRBV5-5 with TRBJ2-7, with D possibly matching TRBD2 (5 bases). CDR3 size: 12 residues. Trimming cost V 2 bases and J 6 bases, with 9 bases left between them. Germline CDR1 SGHKS, CDR2 YYEKEE (reference sequence). CDR3 DNA, as far as it was read: TGTGCCAGCAGCTTCCCAGGACTCGAG. Encoded protein: CASSFPGLE. In full, the CDR3 reads CASSFPGLEQYF.

This clone was counted at least ten times. The read terminates 3 residues before the CDR3 end, so the remaining end is supplied by the germline J gene. The rearrangement links TRBV20-1 to TRBJ1-5; 12 bases are a match to TRBD1. The CDR3 has 17 residues. The ends lost 3 bases at V and 7 bases at J; junction bases unmatched: 13. Germline CDR1 DFQATT, CDR2 SNEGSKA (reference sequence). Incomplete CDR3 DNA: TGCAGTGCTAGTGGCATAGAGGGACAGGGGGCCTGGCAGCCC. It yields the protein CSASGIEGQGAWQP. The full-length CDR3 reads as CSASGIEGQGAWQPQHF.

This clone was seen ten or more times. The missing CDR3 end, 3 residues past where the read stops, is filled in from the germline J gene. The chain carries TRBV20-1 and TRBJ2-5; 7 bases are shared with TRBD1. CDR1 and CDR2 (germline): DFQATT, SNEGSKA (reference sequence). CDR3 length: 15 residues. V lost 0 bases, J lost 5 bases, and 9 bases stayed unmatched. CDR3 sequence: CSARDYRGNGETQYF. Incomplete CDR3 DNA: TGCAGTGCTAGAGACTACAGGGGAAACGGGGAGACC.

This clone appeared many times. The sequence runs out 3 residues before the end of the CDR3; the remainder is reconstructed from the germline J gene. The genes are TRBV7-9 and TRBJ1-5; 7 positions agree with TRBD1. CDR3 length: 14 amino acids. The germline V gene encodes CDR1 SEHNR and CDR2 FQNEAQ (reference sequence). V shed 5 bases and J 5 bases; nucleotides not matched to a gene: 6. CDR3 DNA, as far as it was read: TGTGCCAGCAGCATGGGACAGTGGGATCAGCCC. Protein product: CASSMGQWDQP. The whole CDR3 region reads CASSMGQWDQPQHF.

This clone was detected only a few times. An end of the junction differs from the germline gene, which may be a read error. The read is 3 residues too short to cover the CDR3 end, so that end is filled in from the germline J gene. The genes are TRBV5-6 and TRBJ1-6, with D possibly being TRBD1 (5 bases). The CDR3 has 12 amino acids. The germline V gene encodes CDR1 SGHDT and CDR2 YYEEEE. CDR3 DNA, as far as it was read: TGTGCCGGCAGCCGGGGGGATTCACCC. Translating gives CAGSRGDSP. The full CDR3 sequence reads CAGSRGDSPLHF.

This clone appeared many times. The CDR3 is cut off 3 residues early in the read; its end comes from the germline J gene. This sequence joins TRBV12-3 or TRBV12-4 and TRBJ1-5; maybe TRBD1 (5 bases). The ends were cut back, 5 bases at V and 3 bases at J, with 14 bases in the middle. The CDR3 spans 15 residues. This CDR3 is CASSIWGRVNQPQHF. Partial CDR3 DNA: TGTGCCAGCAGTATCTGGGGCAGGGTCAATCAGCCC.

This clone was seen ten or more times. The read ends 3 residues shy of where the CDR3 ends; the end is completed using the germline J gene. The chain carries TRBV5-4 and TRBJ1-1; perhaps TRBD1 as D (6 bases). CDR1 and CDR2 (germline): SGHNT, YYREEE (reference sequence). Trimming pared 3 bases from V and 4 bases from J, leaving 16 bases between. This CDR3 spans 15 amino acids. Incomplete CDR3 DNA: TGTGCCAGCAGCTCCCGGGACAAGGCGATCACTGAA. Protein: CASSSRDKAITE. The full CDR3 is CASSSRDKAITEAFF.

This clone was detected many times. The read halts 3 residues ahead of the CDR3 end, with the missing end drawn from the germline J gene. The chain links TRBV19 to TRBJ2-7; TRBD1 aligns across 11 bases. J lost 3 bases, V lost 6 bases, and 10 bases had no gene match. Germline V gene sequence: CDR1 LNHDA, CDR2 SQIVND (reference sequence). The CDR3 is 16 residues long. The CDR3 here is CASSDHRGQGVYEQYF. Partial CDR3 DNA: TGTGCCAGTAGCGACCATAGGGGACAGGGGGTCTACGAG.